This T cell receptor beta chain was captured in a study of control samples from healthy donors and cancer patients. Using immunoSEQ multiplex PCR, the repertoire was profiled, and TCRdb retains in-frame clones only, with some absent. The sample lists 70,000 or so clones; roughly 84% were seen once. Germline V gene data show CDR1 as GTSNPN and CDR2 as SVGIG (reference sequence). CDR3 length equals 11 residues. Trimming removed 2 bases from V and 6 bases from J, with 7 bases in between. Sequencing used blood. V gene TRBV30 combines with J gene TRBJ1-2; D is unclear. This receptor was identified in a man between 45 and 60 years old in good health. The CDR3 DNA sequence: TGTGCCTGGAGTCCTGGGGATGGCTACACCTTC. Translated: CAWSPGDGYTF.